This T cell receptor beta chain came from a study of T cell changes during pregnancy in multiple sclerosis (dated by TCRdb to 2018 to 2020). Background on the whole study: In women with multiple sclerosis, the researchers looked at how the T cell repertoire shifted as pregnancy progressed.

As regards this clone: Its specific antigen is unknown. Base qualities were left out, and no much larger clone turns up one base away.

Taken from the germline V gene, the CDR1 and CDR2 loops are SQVTM and ANQGSEA. Trimming accounts for 4 bases at V and 1 base at J, while the number of junction bases matched to no gene is 4. The CDR3 holds 14 amino acids from the cysteine to the phenylalanine. Solely the CDR3 DNA is kept, with 42 bases framed from the first base. Library preparation employed the immunoSEQ multiplex PCR assay. TCRdb obtained this table from immuneACCESS and retained in-frame rearrangements with V and J assigned. These tables miss some clones; where compared with another copy, unresolved V genes account for less than half of the shortfall, and the remainder is unexplained. The sample has around 70,000 clones on record, roughly 92% of them singletons. The ten biggest clones cover roughly 2% of the sample.

The sequence was collected from a female donor with multiple sclerosis, enrolled in a pregnancy study. The sequencing here drew on peripheral blood, taken in the second trimester of pregnancy. The chain employs TRBV29-1 and TRBJ2-3; TRBD2 agrees with 8 junctional bases. CDR3 sequence: CSVAIAGRTDTQYF. Here is the DNA: TGCAGCGTTGCGATAGCGGGACGCACAGATACGCAGTATTTT.